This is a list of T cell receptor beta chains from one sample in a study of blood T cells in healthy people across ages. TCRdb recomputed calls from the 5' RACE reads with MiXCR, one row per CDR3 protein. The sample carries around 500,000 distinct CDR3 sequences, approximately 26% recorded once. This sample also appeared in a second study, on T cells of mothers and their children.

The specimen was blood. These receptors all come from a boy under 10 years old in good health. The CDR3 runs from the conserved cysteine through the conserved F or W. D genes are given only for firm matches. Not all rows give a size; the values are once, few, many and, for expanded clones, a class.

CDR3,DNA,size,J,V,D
CASSWGDPYNEQFF,TGCGCCAGCAGCTGGGGGGACCCATACAATGAGCAGTTCTTC,NA,TRBJ2-1,TRBV5-1,NA
CASSPDSDYEQYF,TGTGCCAGCAGCCCCGACAGCGATTACGAGCAGTACTTC,NA,TRBJ2-7,TRBV7-6,NA
CASTPGQLGKNIQYF,TGTGCCAGTACTCCGGGACAGTTGGGCAAAAACATTCAGTACTTC,many,TRBJ2-4,TRBV6-6,TRBD1
CASTRQGQDGYGYTF,TGTGCCAGCACTAGACAGGGTCAAGATGGCTATGGCTACACCTTC,NA,TRBJ1-2,TRBV2,TRBD1
CASSLLGGQETQYF,TGTGCCAGCAGTTTATTAGGGGGGCAAGAGACCCAGTACTTC,many,TRBJ2-5,TRBV27,NA
CASTKSGGPYNEQFF,TGTGCCAGCACCAAATCGGGAGGCCCCTACAATGAGCAGTTCTTC,few,TRBJ2-1,TRBV2,TRBD2
CSARVSGDIQYF,TGCAGTGCCAGAGTGTCCGGGGACATTCAGTACTTC,NA,TRBJ2-4,TRBV20-1,NA
CACTGSPSNQPQHF,TGTGCCTGTACGGGCAGCCCTAGCAATCAGCCCCAGCATTTT,few,TRBJ1-5,TRBV28,NA
CASSQDLGNYHEQYF,TGTGCCAGCAGCCAAGATCTAGGGAATTACCACGAGCAGTACTTC,NA,TRBJ2-7,TRBV14,NA
CASSASRDRTYEQYF,TGTGCCAGCAGCGCCTCCCGGGACAGAACCTACGAGCAGTACTTC,few,TRBJ2-7,TRBV7-9,TRBD1
CASGPPFSYTF,TGTGCCAGCGGGCCGCCTTTTAGCTACACCTTC,NA,TRBJ1-2,TRBV2,NA
CASSLHDRPNTGELFF,TGTGCCAGCAGTTTACATGACAGGCCGAACACCGGGGAGCTGTTTTTT,few,TRBJ2-2,TRBV12-3/TRBV12-4,NA
CASGRGEGAKGKLFF,TGTGCCAGCGGTAGGGGGGAGGGGGCAAAGGGAAAACTGTTTTTT,NA,TRBJ1-4,TRBV12-3/TRBV12-4,TRBD1
CASSLAPAGGNIQYF,TGTGCCAGCAGCTTGGCCCCAGCGGGGGGAAACATTCAGTACTTC,NA,TRBJ2-4,TRBV7-2,TRBD2
CASSLGYRTYEQYF,TGTGCCAGCAGCTTAGGTTACAGAACCTACGAGCAGTACTTC,NA,TRBJ2-7,TRBV7-8,NA
CASTTPGTAHRLGAFF,TGTGCCAGCACCACACCCGGGACAGCGCACCGATTAGGAGCTTTCTTT,NA,TRBJ1-1,TRBV11-2,TRBD1
CAWSLERPQYF,TGTGCCTGGAGCTTAGAACGGCCGCAGTATTTT,NA,TRBJ2-3,TRBV30,NA
CASSYFSGGGTEAFF,TGTGCCAGCAGTTACTTCTCAGGGGGAGGCACTGAAGCTTTCTTT,NA,TRBJ1-1,TRBV6-5,TRBD1
CASVLGGTYNDQFF,TGTGCCAGCGTCCTGGGCGGAACCTACAATGACCAGTTCTTC,NA,TRBJ2-1,TRBV7-9,NA
CASSYPGNYGYTF,TGTGCCAGCAGTTACCCAGGGAACTATGGCTACACCTTC,NA,TRBJ1-2,TRBV6-5,NA
CASSQDLRASYEQYF,TGCGCCAGCAGCCAAGATCTTAGGGCGTCCTACGAGCAGTACTTC,NA,TRBJ2-7,TRBV4-1,NA
CASGLNSQQPQHF,TGTGCTAGTGGTCTGAATTCCCAGCAGCCCCAGCATTTT,once,TRBJ1-5,TRBV12-5,NA
CASSYGGRAFNEQFF,TGTGCCAGCAGTTACGGCGGGAGGGCGTTCAATGAGCAGTTCTTC,few,TRBJ2-1,TRBV6-2/TRBV6-3,TRBD2
CAWSTQGPPYEQYF,TGTGCCTGGAGTACACAGGGCCCACCCTACGAGCAGTACTTC,NA,TRBJ2-7,TRBV30,NA
CASSLQLQGYGYTF,TGTGCCAGCAGCTTACAGTTACAGGGCTATGGCTACACCTTC,NA,TRBJ1-2,TRBV7-2,NA
CASHQGPLLSGGYTF,TGTGCCAGCCATCAAGGACCCTTGCTAAGCGGTGGCTACACCTTC,few,TRBJ1-2,TRBV12-3/TRBV12-4,NA
CASSHEWGGSYNEQFF,TGTGCCAGCAGCCACGAGTGGGGGGGGTCCTACAATGAGCAGTTCTTC,NA,TRBJ2-1,TRBV4-2,TRBD2
CASKTGGKYF,TGCGCCAGCAAGACAGGGGGAAAGTACTTC,few,TRBJ2-5,TRBV23-1,TRBD1
CASSLGVQYGYTF,TGTGCCAGCAGCTTAGGGGTACAGTATGGCTACACCTTC,few,TRBJ1-2,TRBV7-2,NA